Below are 26 T cell receptor beta chains sequenced from a single sample in a study of T cells after yellow fever vaccination. TCRdb re-derived calls from the 5' RACE reads in MiXCR, one entry per CDR3 protein. The table lists approximately 260,000 distinct CDR3 sequences, about 5.2% of them singletons. The material sequenced was CD4+ T cells sorted from PBMCs, taken on the day of the yellow fever booster vaccination. The receptors here all came from a man aged 18 to 29 who received the YFV17D yellow fever vaccine.

This chain joins TRBV14 and TRBJ1-3; no firm D call. Trimming removed 0 bases from V and 4 bases from J, with 13 bases in between. Per germline, CDR1 SGHDN and CDR2 FVKESK. The CDR3 is 16 amino acids. CDR3 loop: CASSQDLGVGGNTIYF. CDR3 DNA sequence: TGTGCCAGCAGCCAAGATCTGGGAGTAGGGGGAAACACCATATATTTT.

J is TRBJ2-7 and V is TRBV20-1; D remains ambiguous. The V and J ends lost 5 bases and 5 bases respectively, with 10 bases between them. The germline CDR1 and CDR2 sequences are DFQATT and SNEGSKA (reference sequence). This CDR3 is built from 11 residues. CDR3 sequence: CSAVRNHEQYV. The CDR3 DNA reads TGCAGTGCTGTACGGAACCACGAGCAGTACGTC.

The rearrangement uses TRBV20-1 and TRBJ1-5; 9 positions agree with TRBD1. Germline trimming cut 5 bases from V and 0 bases from J; bases unmatched to any gene: 8. CDR3 size: 16 residues. Germline V gene data show CDR1 as DFQATT and CDR2 as SNEGSKA (reference sequence). The CDR3 DNA follows: TGCAGTGCTGACGGACAGGGGACACATAGCAATCAGCCCCAGCATTTT. Encoded protein: CSADGQGTHSNQPQHF.

This clonotype turned up a few times. The V call is TRBV4-3, the J call TRBJ1-1; no clear D. Trimming removed 0 bases at V and 4 bases at J, with 12 bases between. This CDR3 contains 15 residues. The germline gives CDR1 LGHNA, CDR2 YSLEER. As DNA, the CDR3 is TGCGCCAGCAGCCAAGATTTAGGGTTGGCCACTGAAGCTTTCTTT. Encoded protein: CASSQDLGLATEAFF.

This clonotype was observed a handful of times. The gene calls are TRBV2 and TRBJ2-1, with TRBD2 matching over 7 bases. The CDR3 runs 16 residues. Germline lookup yields CDR1 SNHLY and CDR2 FYNNEI. The V gene end was trimmed by 1 base and the J gene end by 7 bases; junction bases not matched to a gene: 10. CDR3 amino acids: CASSEEATSIGNEQFF. Here the CDR3 DNA reads TGTGCCAGCAGTGAAGAGGCGACTAGCATCGGTAATGAGCAGTTCTTC.

The chain carries TRBV4-1 and TRBJ2-2; D gene uncertain. The CDR3 sequence is 18 residues long. Germline V CDR1 and CDR2: MGHRA, YSYEKL. The ends were cut back, 0 bases at V and 1 base at J, with 15 bases in the middle. CDR3 residues: CASSQDQWGFGNTGELFF. CDR3 bases: TGCGCCAGCAGCCAAGATCAATGGGGTTTTGGGAACACCGGGGAGCTGTTTTTT.

This clonotype appeared a few times. The chain couples TRBV12-3 or TRBV12-4 to TRBJ2-5; TRBD1 is a possible D gene (5 bases). The V and J ends lost 1 base and 5 bases respectively, with 11 bases between them. There are 14 residues in the CDR3. DNA of the CDR3: TGTGCCAGCAGTTTAGGATCAGGGCTCGAGACCCAGTACTTC. Translated, it gives CASSLGSGLETQYF.

The chain has TRBV5-6 and TRBJ2-4; 7 bases match TRBD1. The CDR3 runs 14 residues. Trimming cost V 2 bases and J 7 bases; bases outside gene matches: 6. Germline CDR1 is SGHDT and CDR2 is YYEEEE. The CDR3 here is CASSLQGIANIQYF. DNA of the CDR3: TGTGCCAGCAGCTTACAGGGGATCGCGAACATTCAGTACTTC.

This clonotype was detected ten times or more. The chain has TRBV15 and TRBJ1-6, with no clear D. The germline V gene encodes CDR1 LNHNV and CDR2 YYDKDF (reference sequence). The germline V and J ends were trimmed by 1 base and 9 bases, with 7 bases remaining between them. This CDR3 is built from 13 residues. For the CDR3, the DNA is TGTGCCACCAGCAGAGTAACGGTTTCACCCCTCCACTTT. The encoded protein is CATSRVTVSPLHF.

This clonotype was recorded a few times. The chain joins TRBV7-9 to TRBJ2-3; unclear D gene. The CDR3 has 12 residues. With 3 bases removed from V and 9 bases from J, the gap between germline ends came to 10 bases. CDR1 and CDR2 from the germline V gene are SEHNR and FQNEAQ (reference sequence). The CDR3 region is CASSFVGRTQYF. DNA of the CDR3: TGTGCCAGCAGCTTTGTAGGCCGGACGCAGTATTTT.

This clonotype was found a few times. The chain uses TRBV20-1 and TRBJ2-7, with TRBD2 matching 9 bases. Germline assignment: CDR1 DFQATT and CDR2 SNEGSKA (reference sequence). V was pared by 6 bases and J by 7 bases, with 25 bases of the junction left unmatched. This CDR3 spans 18 amino acids. The CDR3 DNA sequence: TGCAGTGCCACAACACACTCTTCCGGGACTAGCCTCTTCGGAGAGCAGTACTTC. Translation: CSATTHSSGTSLFGEQYF.

This clonotype was found a few times. The chain has TRBV19 and TRBJ2-2; the D gene is possibly TRBD2 (5 bases). Per the germline V gene, CDR1 is LNHDA and CDR2 is SQIVND (reference sequence). This CDR3 contains 15 residues. Deletions cut 5 bases from V and 3 bases from J, with 13 bases between. CDR3 coding DNA: TGTGCCAGTAGTCAACGGGGTGGGGACACCGGGGAGCTGTTTTTT. This sequence encodes CASSQRGGDTGELFF.

This clonotype has ten or more counts. This chain's CDR3 is CASTRDRLSYEQYF. The CDR3 nucleotides read TGTGCCAGTACCAGGGACCGCCTGTCCTACGAGCAGTACTTC. V usage is TRBV19 and J usage is TRBJ2-7; TRBD1 or TRBD2 may be the D gene (5 bases each). Trimming took off 7 bases at V and 1 base at J, with 14 bases between the two ends. CDR1 and CDR2 from the germline V gene are LNHDA and SQIVND (reference sequence). This CDR3 has 14 amino acids.

This clonotype has only a few counts. The chain links TRBV6-5 to TRBJ2-7; no firm D call. The CDR3 covers 15 residues. Trimming shortened V by 2 bases and J by 0 bases, and 11 bases separated the two germline ends. CDR1 MNHEY and CDR2 SVGAGI come from the germline V gene. CDR3 coding DNA: TGTGCCAGCAGTTACGGGCGGCTGAGCTCCTACGAGCAGTACGTC. This codes for CASSYGRLSSYEQYV.

V gene TRBV5-1 combines with J gene TRBJ1-1; D might be TRBD1 (5 bases). V was trimmed by 2 bases and J by 9 bases, leaving 11 bases between them. Looked up from germline, CDR1 is SGHRS and CDR2 is YFSETQ. CDR3 length equals 12 residues. CDR3 DNA: TGCGCCAGCAGCTTAGGGGACGGGAAAGCTTTCTTT. Translating gives CASSLGDGKAFF.

CDR3 bases: TGCAGTGCTAGTGGAGGTCAGGGCGTTTACACCGGGGAGCTGTTTTTT. This encodes CSASGGQGVYTGELFF. This chain joins TRBV20-1 and TRBJ2-2; D tentatively reads TRBD1 or TRBD2 (5 bases each). The CDR3 consists of 16 residues. V dropped 3 bases and J dropped 3 bases, with 17 bases sitting between them. In germline, CDR1 is DFQATT, CDR2 SNEGSKA (reference sequence).

This clonotype was seen a few times. The chain combines TRBV20-1 with TRBJ1-1; D remains ambiguous. The CDR3 is made up of 11 amino acids. Trimming left V 3 bases short and J 3 bases short, with 5 bases between. Germline V gives CDR1 DFQATT, CDR2 SNEGSKA (reference sequence). The CDR3 DNA follows: TGCAGTGCTAGGGGTTACACTGAAGCTTTCTTT. It is translated as CSARGYTEAFF.

The V call is TRBV5-4, the J call TRBJ2-3; D possibly corresponds to TRBD1 (6 bases). V dropped 4 bases and J dropped 1 base, with 16 bases sitting between them. Germline values: CDR1 SGHNT, CDR2 YYREEE (reference sequence). The CDR3 totals 16 residues. The DNA for the CDR3 is TGTGCCAGCAGCGCCCCCAAAGCAGGGGGCACAGATACGCAGTATTTT. Protein: CASSAPKAGGTDTQYF.

This clonotype was picked up a small number of times. The chain carries TRBV5-1 and TRBJ2-7; TRBD2 might be the D (5 bases). Trimming cost V 7 bases and J 6 bases, with 11 bases left between them. In germline, CDR1 is SGHRS, CDR2 YFSETQ. There are 11 residues in the CDR3. CDR3 residues: CASGEGREQYF. In DNA form, the CDR3 reads TGCGCCAGCGGAGAGGGTCGCGAGCAGTACTTC.

This clonotype was seen only a few times. The CDR3 region has the DNA TGTGCCAGCTCACCACAGGCCATCGATAGCAATCAGCCCCAGCATTTT. It codes for CASSPQAIDSNQPQHF. The chain combines TRBV18 with TRBJ1-5; D unresolved. Trimming removed 1 base from V and 0 bases from J, with 10 bases in between. The CDR3 length is 16 residues. Per germline, CDR1 KGHSH and CDR2 LQKENI.

This clonotype was detected a few times. The V and J genes are TRBV24-1 and TRBJ2-2, with 8 nucleotides matching TRBD1. Germline V lookup: CDR1 KGHDR, CDR2 SFDVKD. The CDR3 contains 17 residues. The V segment lost 4 bases and the J segment 6 bases; nucleotides outside the gene matches: 12. The CDR3 bases are TGTGCCACCAGTGAAGCAGGGGGCGCATCCCTCCCCGGGGAGCTGTTTTTT. Its translation: CATSEAGGASLPGELFF.

This clonotype was picked up a small number of times. The V and J genes are TRBV7-3 and TRBJ2-1; TRBD1 matches at 12 bases. The V gene end was trimmed by 4 bases and the J gene end by 7 bases; junction bases not matched to a gene: 11. The CDR3 totals 17 residues. The germline V gene encodes CDR1 SGHTA and CDR2 FQGTGA. CDR3 in amino acids: CASSSLSGQGAWNEQFF. CDR3 DNA: TGTGCCAGCAGCTCATTATCGGGACAGGGGGCATGGAATGAGCAGTTCTTC.

This clonotype was seen repeatedly, ten times or more. The chain joins TRBV5-1 to TRBJ1-6; weak D call: TRBD1 (5 bases). CDR3 length: 16 residues. Germline V gene sequence: CDR1 SGHRS, CDR2 YFSETQ. V was pared by 0 bases and J by 6 bases, with 13 bases between. CDR3 DNA: TGCGCCAGCAGCTTGGTCCTCAGGGAGGCTAATTCACCCCTCCACTTT. Protein sequence: CASSLVLREANSPLHF.

This clonotype was seen repeatedly, ten times or more. Relative to the germline gene, one junction end is altered; a read error may explain this. The chain is built from TRBV11-2 and TRBJ2-3; D not resolved. The length of the CDR3 is 14 residues. Germline loops: CDR1 SGHAT, CDR2 FQNNGV. The CDR3 reads CASSLGLSRDTQYF. DNA for the CDR3: TGTGCCAGCAGCTTAGGGCTTAGCAGAGATACGCAGTATTTT.

Only a few counts were recorded for this clonotype. V is TRBV7-2 and J is TRBJ2-1, with 16 bases lining up with TRBD2. The CDR3 has 17 residues. The V and J ends lost 6 bases and 7 bases, in that order; junction bases with no gene match: 9. Germline V gives CDR1 SGHTA, CDR2 FQGNSA. The CDR3 bases are TGTGCCAGCAGATCGCCGGGACTAGCGGGGGGGCGAAATGAGCAGTTCTTC. Amino acids: CASRSPGLAGGRNEQFF.

V gene TRBV10-3 combines with J gene TRBJ2-2; 7 nucleotides agree with TRBD1. Germline V gives CDR1 ENHRY, CDR2 SYGVKD. The CDR3 loop spans 15 amino acids. The trim removed 3 bases at V and 5 bases at J, leaving 6 bases unmatched. The CDR3 is CAISDPQGVTGELFF. CDR3 nucleotides: TGTGCCATCAGTGACCCCCAGGGGGTAACCGGGGAGCTGTTTTTT.